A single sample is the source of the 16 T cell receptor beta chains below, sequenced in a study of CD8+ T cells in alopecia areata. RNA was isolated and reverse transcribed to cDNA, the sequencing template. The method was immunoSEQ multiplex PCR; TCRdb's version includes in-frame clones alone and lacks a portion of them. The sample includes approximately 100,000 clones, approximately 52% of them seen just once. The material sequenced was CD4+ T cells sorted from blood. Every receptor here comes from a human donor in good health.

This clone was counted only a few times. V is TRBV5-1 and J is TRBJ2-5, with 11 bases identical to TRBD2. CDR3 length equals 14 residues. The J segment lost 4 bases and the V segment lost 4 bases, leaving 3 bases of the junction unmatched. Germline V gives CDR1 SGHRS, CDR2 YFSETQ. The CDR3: CASSRGTSGETQYF. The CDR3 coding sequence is TGCGCCAGCAGCCGAGGGACTAGCGGAGAGACCCAGTACTTC. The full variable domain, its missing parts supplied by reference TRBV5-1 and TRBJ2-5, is KAGVTQTPRYLIKTRGQQVTLSCSPISGHRSVSWYQQTPGQGLQFLFEYFSETQRNKGNFPGRFSGRQFSNSRSEMNVSTLELGDSALYLCASSRGTSGETQYFGPGTRLLVL.

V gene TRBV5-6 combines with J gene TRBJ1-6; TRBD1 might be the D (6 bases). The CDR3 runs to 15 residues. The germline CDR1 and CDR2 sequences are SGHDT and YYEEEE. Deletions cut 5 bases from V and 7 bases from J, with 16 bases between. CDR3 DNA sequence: TGTGCCAGCAGGACAATTCAGGGGCCAAATTCACCCCTCCACTTT. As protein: CASRTIQGPNSPLHF. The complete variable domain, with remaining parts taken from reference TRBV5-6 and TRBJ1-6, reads DAGVTQSPTHLIKTRGQQVTLRCSPKSGHDTVSWYQQALGQGPQFIFQYYEEEERQRGNFPDRFSGHQFPNYSSELNVNALLLGDSALYLCASRTIQGPNSPLHFGNGTRLTVT.

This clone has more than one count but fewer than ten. CDR3 in amino acids: CASSLGNQETQYF. The DNA of the CDR3 is TGTGCCAGCAGCTTGGGTAACCAAGAGACCCAGTACTTC. The genes are TRBV11-2 and TRBJ2-5; D is unresolved. The CDR3 sequence is 13 residues long. V dropped 3 bases and J dropped 0 bases, with 5 bases sitting between them. CDR1 and CDR2 (germline): SGHAT, FQNNGV.

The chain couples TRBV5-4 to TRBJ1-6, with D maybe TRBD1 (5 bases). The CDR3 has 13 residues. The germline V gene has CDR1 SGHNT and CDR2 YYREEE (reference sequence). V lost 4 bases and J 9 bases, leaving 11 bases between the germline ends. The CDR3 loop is CASSPPGGSPLHF. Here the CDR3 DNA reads TGTGCCAGCAGCCCTCCCGGGGGTTCACCCCTCCACTTT.

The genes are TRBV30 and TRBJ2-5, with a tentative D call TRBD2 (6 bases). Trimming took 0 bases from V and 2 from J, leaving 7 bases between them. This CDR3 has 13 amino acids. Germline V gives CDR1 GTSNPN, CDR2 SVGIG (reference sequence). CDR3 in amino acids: CAWSVGGQETQYF. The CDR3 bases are TGTGCCTGGAGTGTCGGGGGACAAGAGACCCAGTACTTC.

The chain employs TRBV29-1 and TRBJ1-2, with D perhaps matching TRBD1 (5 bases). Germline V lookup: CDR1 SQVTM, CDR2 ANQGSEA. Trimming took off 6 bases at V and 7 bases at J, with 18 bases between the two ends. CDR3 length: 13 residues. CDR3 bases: TGCAGCGTCGCCAGGGCGAGCCCTTCTGGCTACACCTTC. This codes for CSVARASPSGYTF.

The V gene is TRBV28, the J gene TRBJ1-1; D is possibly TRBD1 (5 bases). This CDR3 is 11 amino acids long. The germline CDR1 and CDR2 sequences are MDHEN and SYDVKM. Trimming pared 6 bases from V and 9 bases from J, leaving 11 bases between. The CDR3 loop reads CASSLRVQAFF. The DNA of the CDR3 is TGTGCCAGCAGCCTCAGGGTCCAAGCTTTCTTT.

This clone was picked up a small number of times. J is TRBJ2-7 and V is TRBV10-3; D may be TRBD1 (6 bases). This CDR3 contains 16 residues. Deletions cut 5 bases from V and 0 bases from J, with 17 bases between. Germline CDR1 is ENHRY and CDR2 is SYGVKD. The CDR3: CAISQLSGERSYEQYF. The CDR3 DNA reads TGTGCCATCAGTCAACTTTCAGGGGAACGCTCCTACGAGCAGTACTTC.

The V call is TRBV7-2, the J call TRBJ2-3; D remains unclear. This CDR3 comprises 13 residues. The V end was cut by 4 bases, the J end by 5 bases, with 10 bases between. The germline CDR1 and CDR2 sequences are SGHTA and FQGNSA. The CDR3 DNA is TGTGCCAGCAGCTCAGTCTTTCGAGATACGCAGTATTTT. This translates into CASSSVFRDTQYF.

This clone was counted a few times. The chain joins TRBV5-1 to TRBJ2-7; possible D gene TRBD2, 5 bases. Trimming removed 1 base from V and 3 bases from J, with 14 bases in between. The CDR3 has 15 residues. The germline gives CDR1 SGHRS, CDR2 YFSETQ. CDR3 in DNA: TGCGCCAGCAGCTTGTATCGGGGAGATCTCTACGAGCAGTACTTC. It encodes CASSLYRGDLYEQYF.

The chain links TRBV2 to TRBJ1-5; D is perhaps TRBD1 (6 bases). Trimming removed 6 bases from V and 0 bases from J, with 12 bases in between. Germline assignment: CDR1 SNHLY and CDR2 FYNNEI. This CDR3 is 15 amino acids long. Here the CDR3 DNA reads TGTGCCAGCAGCCTCAGGGGAAATAGCAATCAGCCCCAGCATTTT. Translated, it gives CASSLRGNSNQPQHF.

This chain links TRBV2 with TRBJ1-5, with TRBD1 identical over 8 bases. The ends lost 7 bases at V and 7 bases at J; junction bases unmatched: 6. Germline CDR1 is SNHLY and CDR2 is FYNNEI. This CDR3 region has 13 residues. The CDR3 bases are TGTGCCAGCACCGGACAGGGAGTACAGCCCCAGCATTTT. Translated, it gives CASTGQGVQPQHF.

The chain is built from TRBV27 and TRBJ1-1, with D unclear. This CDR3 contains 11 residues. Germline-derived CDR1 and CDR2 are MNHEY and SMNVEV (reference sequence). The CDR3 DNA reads TGTGCTCCGTGCGGGAACACTGAAGCTTTCTTT. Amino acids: CAPCGNTEAFF.

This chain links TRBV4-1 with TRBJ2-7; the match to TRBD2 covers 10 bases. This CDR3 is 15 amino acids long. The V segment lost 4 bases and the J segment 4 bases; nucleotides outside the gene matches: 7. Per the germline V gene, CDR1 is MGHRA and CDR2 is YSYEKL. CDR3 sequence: CASSRLAGASYEQYF. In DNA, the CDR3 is TGCGCCAGCAGCCGCCTAGCGGGGGCGAGTTACGAGCAGTACTTC.

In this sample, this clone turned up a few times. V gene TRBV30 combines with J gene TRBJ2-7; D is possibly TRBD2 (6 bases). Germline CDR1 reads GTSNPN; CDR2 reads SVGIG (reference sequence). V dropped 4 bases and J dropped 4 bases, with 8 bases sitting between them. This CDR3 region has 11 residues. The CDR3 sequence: CAWTSAYEQYF. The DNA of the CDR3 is TGTGCCTGGACTAGCGCGTACGAGCAGTACTTC.

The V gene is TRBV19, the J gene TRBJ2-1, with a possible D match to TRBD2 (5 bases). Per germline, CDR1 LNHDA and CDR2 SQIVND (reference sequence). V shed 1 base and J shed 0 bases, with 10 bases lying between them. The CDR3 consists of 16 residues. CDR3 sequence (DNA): TGTGCCAGTAGTATAGCCGGACTGAGCTCCTACAATGAGCAGTTCTTC. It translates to CASSIAGLSSYNEQFF.